This paragraph covers one TCR beta chain sequence. Its antigen remains unknown. This entry belongs to a study of T cell responses to AZD1222 COVID-19 vaccine. Overall study results and limits: Only five to seven AZD1222 recipients were seropositive at baseline. The study found Spike-specific TCR breadth and depth rose after two AZD1222 doses. Vaccine-related CD4 TCRs covered spike, predominating at 160-218 and 743-854. Clonal diversity may have been underestimated in mostly white British donors.

Per germline, CDR1 SGHTA and CDR2 FQGTGA. The length of the CDR3 is 16 residues. V was shortened by 5 bases and J by 0 bases, with 13 bases between the two germline ends. Sequenced by immunoSEQ multiplex PCR; TCRdb stores in-frame clones only, minus some. The table records around 210,000 clones, approximately 94% of them present only once. This material consisted of peripheral blood, taken 28 days after the second dose of the MenACWY control vaccine. V and J are TRBV7-3 and TRBJ2-2; D may correspond to TRBD1 or TRBD2 (6 bases each). This receptor was taken from an adult who received the MenACWY meningococcal vaccine as a control. The CDR3 nucleotides are TGTGCCAGCAGCCACAACAGGGACTCGAACACCGGGGAGCTGTTTTTT. This sequence encodes CASSHNRDSNTGELFF.